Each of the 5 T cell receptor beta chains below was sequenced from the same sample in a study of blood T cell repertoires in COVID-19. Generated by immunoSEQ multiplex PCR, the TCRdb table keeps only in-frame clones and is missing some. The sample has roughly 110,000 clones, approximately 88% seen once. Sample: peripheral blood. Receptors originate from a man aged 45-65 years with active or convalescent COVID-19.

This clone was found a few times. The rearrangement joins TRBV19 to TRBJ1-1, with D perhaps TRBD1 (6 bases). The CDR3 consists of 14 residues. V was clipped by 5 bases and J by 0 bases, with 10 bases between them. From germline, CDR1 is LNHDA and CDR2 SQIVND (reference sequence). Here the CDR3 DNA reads TGTGCCAGTAGTGCCTACAGGGTGAACACTGAAGCTTTCTTT. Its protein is CASSAYRVNTEAFF.

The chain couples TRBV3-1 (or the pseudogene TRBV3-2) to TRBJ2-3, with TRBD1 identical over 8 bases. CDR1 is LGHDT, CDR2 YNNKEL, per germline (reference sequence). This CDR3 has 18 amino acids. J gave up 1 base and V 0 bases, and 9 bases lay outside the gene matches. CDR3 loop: CASSQEKDRADGTDTQYF. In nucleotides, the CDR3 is TGTGCCAGCAGCCAAGAGAAGGACAGGGCGGATGGCACAGATACGCAGTATTTT.

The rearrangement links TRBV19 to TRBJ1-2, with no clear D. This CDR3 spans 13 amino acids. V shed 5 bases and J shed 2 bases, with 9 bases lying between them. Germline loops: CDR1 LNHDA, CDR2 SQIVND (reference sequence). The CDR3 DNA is TGTGCCAGTAGTCCGCGTGAGAACTATGGCTACACCTTC. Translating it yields CASSPRENYGYTF.

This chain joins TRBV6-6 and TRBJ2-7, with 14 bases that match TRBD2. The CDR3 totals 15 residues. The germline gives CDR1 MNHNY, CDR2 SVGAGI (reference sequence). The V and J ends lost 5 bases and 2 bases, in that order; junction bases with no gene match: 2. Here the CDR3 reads CASSGTSGSPYEQYF. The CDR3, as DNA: TGTGCCAGCAGTGGGACTAGCGGGAGTCCCTACGAGCAGTACTTC.

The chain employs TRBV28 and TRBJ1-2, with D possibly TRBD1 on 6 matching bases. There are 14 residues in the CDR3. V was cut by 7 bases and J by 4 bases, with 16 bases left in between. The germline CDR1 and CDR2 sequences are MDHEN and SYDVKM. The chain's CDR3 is CASNTGQSVYGYTF. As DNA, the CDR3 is TGTGCCAGCAACACTGGACAGTCCGTCTATGGCTACACCTTC.